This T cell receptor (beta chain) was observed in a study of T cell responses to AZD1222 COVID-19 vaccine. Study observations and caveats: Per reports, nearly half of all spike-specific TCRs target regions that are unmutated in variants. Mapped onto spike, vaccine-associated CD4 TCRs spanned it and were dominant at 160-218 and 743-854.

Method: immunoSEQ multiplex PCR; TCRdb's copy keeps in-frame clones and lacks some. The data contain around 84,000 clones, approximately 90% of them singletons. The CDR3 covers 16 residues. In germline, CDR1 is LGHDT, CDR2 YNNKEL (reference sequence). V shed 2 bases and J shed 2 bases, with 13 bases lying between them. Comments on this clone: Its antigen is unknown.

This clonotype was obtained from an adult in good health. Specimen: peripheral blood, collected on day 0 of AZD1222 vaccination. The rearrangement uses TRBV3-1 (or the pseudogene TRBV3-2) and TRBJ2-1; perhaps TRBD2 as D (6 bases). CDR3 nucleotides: TGTGCCAGCAGCCAACGGGACTGGTATGCCTACAATGAGCAGTTCTTC. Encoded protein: CASSQRDWYAYNEQFF.